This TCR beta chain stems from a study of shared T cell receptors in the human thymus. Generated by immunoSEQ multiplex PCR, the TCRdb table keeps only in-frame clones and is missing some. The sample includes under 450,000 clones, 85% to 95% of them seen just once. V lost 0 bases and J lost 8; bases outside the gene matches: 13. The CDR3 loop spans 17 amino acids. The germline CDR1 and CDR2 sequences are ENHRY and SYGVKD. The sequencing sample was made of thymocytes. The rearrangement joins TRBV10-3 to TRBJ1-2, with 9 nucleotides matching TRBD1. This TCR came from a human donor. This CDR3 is CAISESDTRDRARGYTF. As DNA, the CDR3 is TGTGCCATCAGTGAGTCGGACACCCGGGACAGGGCGAGGGGCTACACCTTC.